This section outlines one TCR beta chain sequence together with its context. The identical CDR3 is also encoded by other nucleotide sequences in the sample. This CDR3 has 11 residues. Germline V gives CDR1 KGHSH, CDR2 LQKENI. The V end lost 4 bases, the J end lost 2 bases, and 2 bases lay between the germline ends. The sample belongs to a study of T cell changes during pregnancy in multiple sclerosis. Clones were sequenced by immunoSEQ multiplex PCR, and TCRdb holds only the in-frame ones, with some missing. The sample carries under 80,000 clones, roughly 90% recorded once. This TCR was recovered from a female donor with multiple sclerosis, enrolled in a pregnancy study. V is TRBV18 and J is TRBJ2-5; D is unclear. This specimen consisted of peripheral blood, obtained in the first trimester of pregnancy. The CDR3 region has the DNA TGTGCCAGCTCACTACAAGAGACCCAGTACTTC. This translates into CASSLQETQYF.